This is a list of T cell receptor beta chains from one sample in a study of T cell responses to AZD1222 COVID-19 vaccine. The data were produced by immunoSEQ multiplex PCR, yet TCRdb's version contains in-frame clones alone and is incomplete. The profile shows about 170,000 clones, about 83% of them singletons. Sample: peripheral blood, taken 28 days after the second AZD1222 dose. The receptors derive from an adult who received the AZD1222 COVID-19 vaccine. Both conserved end residues are part of each CDR3. Fields, in order: J gene, D gene, V gene, CDR3 protein. A D gene is named only where the DNA matches it firmly.

j_call: TRBJ1-2
d_call: .
v_call: TRBV9
cdr3_aa: CASSVGQAHDGYTF

j_call: TRBJ1-1
d_call: .
v_call: TRBV19
cdr3_aa: CASSITGLNTEAFF

j_call: TRBJ2-7
d_call: TRBD2
v_call: TRBV4-1
cdr3_aa: CASGGGPGYEQYF

j_call: TRBJ1-2
d_call: TRBD1
v_call: TRBV18
cdr3_aa: CASSPTGQGGGYTF

j_call: TRBJ2-7
d_call: .
v_call: TRBV5-4
cdr3_aa: CASSLGQGNEQYF

j_call: TRBJ1-2
d_call: .
v_call: TRBV6-1
cdr3_aa: CASSEGPRDIWGYTF

j_call: TRBJ2-5
d_call: TRBD2
v_call: TRBV3-1/TRBV3-2
cdr3_aa: CASSQSPGLAGGPLETQYF

j_call: TRBJ1-2
d_call: .
v_call: TRBV19
cdr3_aa: CASTKFWSSNYGYTF

j_call: TRBJ1-5
d_call: .
v_call: TRBV5-6
cdr3_aa: CASSFSSNQPQHF

j_call: TRBJ2-5
d_call: TRBD1
v_call: TRBV7-9
cdr3_aa: CASSTGQGSWETQYF

j_call: TRBJ2-2
d_call: .
v_call: TRBV11-2
cdr3_aa: CASSLDTGELFF

j_call: TRBJ1-5
d_call: TRBD1
v_call: TRBV29-1
cdr3_aa: CSVSLGTGGGGPQHF

j_call: TRBJ1-1
d_call: TRBD1
v_call: TRBV4-2
cdr3_aa: CASSHHRGMNTEAFF

j_call: TRBJ2-7
d_call: TRBD1
v_call: TRBV19
cdr3_aa: CASSIWTGRSEQYF

j_call: TRBJ2-2
d_call: .
v_call: TRBV7-9
cdr3_aa: CASSLVARGDTGELFF

j_call: TRBJ1-1
d_call: TRBD1
v_call: TRBV18
cdr3_aa: CASSPSSNRGYDTEAFF

j_call: TRBJ1-3
d_call: .
v_call: TRBV5-5
cdr3_aa: CASSSDGVSGNTIYF

j_call: TRBJ2-6
d_call: .
v_call: TRBV5-4
cdr3_aa: CASSSMSGANVLTF

j_call: TRBJ1-2
d_call: .
v_call: TRBV18
cdr3_aa: CASSTDYGYTF

j_call: TRBJ1-2
d_call: .
v_call: TRBV19
cdr3_aa: CASRSSDSPNYGYTF

j_call: TRBJ2-3
d_call: .
v_call: TRBV19
cdr3_aa: CASSIRGDTQYF

j_call: TRBJ1-1
d_call: .
v_call: TRBV5-1
cdr3_aa: CASSLNVMDGTEAFF

j_call: TRBJ2-7
d_call: .
v_call: TRBV7-9
cdr3_aa: CASSRQENEQYF

j_call: TRBJ1-2
d_call: .
v_call: TRBV12-5
cdr3_aa: CASGFSGGYTF

j_call: TRBJ1-2
d_call: .
v_call: TRBV5-5
cdr3_aa: CYYRENHNNYGYTF

j_call: TRBJ2-1
d_call: TRBD2
v_call: TRBV4-1
cdr3_aa: CASSQAGRGRYNEQFF

j_call: TRBJ2-1
d_call: TRBD2
v_call: TRBV2
cdr3_aa: CATWTSGGNSYNEQFF

j_call: TRBJ1-1
d_call: .
v_call: TRBV19
cdr3_aa: CASRPTGVNEAFF

j_call: TRBJ2-7
d_call: .
v_call: TRBV6-1
cdr3_aa: CASSENFEEYEQYF